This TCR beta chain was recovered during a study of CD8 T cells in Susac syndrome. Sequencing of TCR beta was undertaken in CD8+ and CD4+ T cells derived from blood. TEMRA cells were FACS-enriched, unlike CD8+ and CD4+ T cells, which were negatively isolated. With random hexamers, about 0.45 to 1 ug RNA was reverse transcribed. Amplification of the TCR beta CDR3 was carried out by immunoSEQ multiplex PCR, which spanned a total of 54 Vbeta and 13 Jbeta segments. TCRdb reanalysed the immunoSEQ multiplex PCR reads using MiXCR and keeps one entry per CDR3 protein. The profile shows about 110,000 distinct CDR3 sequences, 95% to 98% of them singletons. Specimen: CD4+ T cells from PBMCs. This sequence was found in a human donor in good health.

CDR3 loop: CASSSYNGEQYF. CDR3 DNA: TGTGCCAGCAGCTCCTACAACGGGGAGCAGTACTTC. The chain links TRBV7-3 to TRBJ2-7; no definite D call. This CDR3 is built from 12 residues. The germline gives CDR1 SGHTA, CDR2 FQGTGA. Trimming stripped 4 bases from V and 7 bases from J, with 11 bases between.